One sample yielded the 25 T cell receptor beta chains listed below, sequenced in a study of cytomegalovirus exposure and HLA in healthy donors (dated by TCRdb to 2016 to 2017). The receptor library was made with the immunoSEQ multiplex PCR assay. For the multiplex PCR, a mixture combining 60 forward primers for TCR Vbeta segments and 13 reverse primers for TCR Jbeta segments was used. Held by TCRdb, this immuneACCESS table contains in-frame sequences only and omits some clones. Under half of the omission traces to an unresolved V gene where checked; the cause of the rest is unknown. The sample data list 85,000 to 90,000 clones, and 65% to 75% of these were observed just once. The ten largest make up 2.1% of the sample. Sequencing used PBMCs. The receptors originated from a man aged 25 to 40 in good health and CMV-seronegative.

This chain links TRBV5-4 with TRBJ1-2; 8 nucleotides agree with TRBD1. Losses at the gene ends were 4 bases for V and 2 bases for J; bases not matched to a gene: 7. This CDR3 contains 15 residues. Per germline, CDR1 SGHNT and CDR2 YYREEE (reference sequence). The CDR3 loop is CASSPGQGRNYGYTF. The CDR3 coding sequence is TGTGCCAGCAGCCCCGGACAGGGAAGAAACTATGGCTACACCTTC.

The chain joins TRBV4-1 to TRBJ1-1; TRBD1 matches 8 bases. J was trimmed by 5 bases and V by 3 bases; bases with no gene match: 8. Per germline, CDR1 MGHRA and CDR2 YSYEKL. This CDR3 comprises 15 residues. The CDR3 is CASSHTTGGGTEAFF. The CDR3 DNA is TGCGCCAGCAGCCACACTACAGGGGGAGGGACTGAAGCTTTCTTT.

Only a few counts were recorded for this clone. The CDR3 sequence: CATKGQGASPLHF. CDR3 nucleotide sequence: TGTGCCACCAAGGGACAGGGGGCCTCACCCCTCCACTTT. This chain joins TRBV4-2 and TRBJ1-6; 12 nucleotides align to TRBD1. The trim removed 10 bases at V and 10 bases at J, leaving 5 bases unmatched. This CDR3 region has 13 residues. Germline V gives CDR1 LGHNA, CDR2 YNFKEQ.

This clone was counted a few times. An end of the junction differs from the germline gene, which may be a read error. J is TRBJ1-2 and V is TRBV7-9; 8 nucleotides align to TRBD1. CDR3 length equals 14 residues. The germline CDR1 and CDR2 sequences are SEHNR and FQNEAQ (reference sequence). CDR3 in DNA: TGTGCCAGCAGTTTAGGACAGGGTTTTAATGGCTACACCTTC. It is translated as CASSLGQGFNGYTF.

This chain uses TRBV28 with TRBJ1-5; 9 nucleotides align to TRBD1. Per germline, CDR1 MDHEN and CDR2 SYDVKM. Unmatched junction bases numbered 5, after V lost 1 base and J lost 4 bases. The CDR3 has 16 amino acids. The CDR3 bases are TGTGCCAGCAGTTTATTCGGGACAGGGAAGAATCAGCCCCAGCATTTT. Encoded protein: CASSLFGTGKNQPQHF.

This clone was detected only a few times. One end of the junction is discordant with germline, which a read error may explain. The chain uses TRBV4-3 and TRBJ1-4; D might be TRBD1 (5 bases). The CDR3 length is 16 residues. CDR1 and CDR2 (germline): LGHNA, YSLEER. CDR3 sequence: CARSHLDRTNVRKLFF. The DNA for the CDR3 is TGCGCCCGCAGCCATCTCGACAGAACGAATGTCCGAAAACTGTTTTTT.

Written as DNA, the CDR3 is TGCGCCAGCAGATCAGGGGTGGGAGAGACCCAGTACTTC. Translation gives CASRSGVGETQYF. The chain links TRBV10-2 to TRBJ2-5; a possible D gene is TRBD1 (6 bases). The V gene lost 6 bases and the J gene lost 4 bases, with 12 bases spanning the gap. CDR1 and CDR2 (germline): WSHSY, SAAADI. CDR3 length: 13 amino acids.

CDR3 region: CASSVTWERGDTGELFF. The CDR3 nucleotides are TGTGCCAGCAGCGTTACCTGGGAGCGGGGGGACACCGGGGAGCTGTTTTTT. The chain joins TRBV9 to TRBJ2-2, with TRBD2 identical over 9 bases. V lost 2 bases to trimming and J lost 3 bases; unmatched junction nucleotides: 8. Germline V CDR1 and CDR2: SGDLS, YYNGEE. This CDR3 is built from 17 residues. The full variable domain, rest sourced from reference TRBV9 and TRBJ2-2, is DSGVTQTPKHLITATGQRVTLRCSPRSGDLSVYWYQQSLDQGLQFLIQYYNGEERAKGNILERFSAQQFPDLHSELNLSSLELGDSALYFCASSVTWERGDTGELFFGEGSRLTVL.

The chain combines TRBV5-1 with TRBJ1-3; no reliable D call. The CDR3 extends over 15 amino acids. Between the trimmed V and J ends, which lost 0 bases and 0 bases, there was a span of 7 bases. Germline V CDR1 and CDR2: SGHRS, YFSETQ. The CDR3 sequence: CASSLDSNSGNTIYF. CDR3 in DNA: TGCGCCAGCAGCTTGGATAGCAACTCTGGAAACACCATATATTTT.

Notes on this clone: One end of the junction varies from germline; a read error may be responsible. CDR3 coding DNA: TGTGCCAGCAGTTACTCAGACACGCTGGACAGTAATGGCTACCCCTTC. Its protein is CASSYSDTLDSNGYPF. The chain links TRBV6-6 to TRBJ1-2; D is perhaps TRBD1 (6 bases). The length of the CDR3 is 16 residues. From germline, CDR1 is MNHNY and CDR2 SVGAGI (reference sequence).

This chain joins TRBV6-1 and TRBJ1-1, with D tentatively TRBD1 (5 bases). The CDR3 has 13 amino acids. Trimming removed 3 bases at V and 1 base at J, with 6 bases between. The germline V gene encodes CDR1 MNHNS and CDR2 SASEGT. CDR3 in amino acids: CASSDRENTEAFF. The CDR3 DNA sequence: TGTGCCAGCAGTGACAGGGAGAACACTGAAGCTTTCTTT.

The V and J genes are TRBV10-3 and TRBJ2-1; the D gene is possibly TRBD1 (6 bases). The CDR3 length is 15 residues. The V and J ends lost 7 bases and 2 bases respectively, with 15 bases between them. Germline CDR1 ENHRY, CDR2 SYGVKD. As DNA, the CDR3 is TGTGCCATCACTGAAGGGGGACAAACCTACAATGAGCAGTTCTTC. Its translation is CAITEGGQTYNEQFF.

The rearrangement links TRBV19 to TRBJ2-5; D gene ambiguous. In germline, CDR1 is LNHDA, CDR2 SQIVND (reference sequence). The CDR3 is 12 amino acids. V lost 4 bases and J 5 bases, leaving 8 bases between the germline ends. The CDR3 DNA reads TGTGCCAGTAGTAAAAGTGCGGAGACCCAGTACTTC. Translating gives CASSKSAETQYF. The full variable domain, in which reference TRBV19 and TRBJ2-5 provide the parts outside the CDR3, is DGGITQSPKYLFRKEGQNVTLSCEQNLNHDAMYWYRQDPGQGLRLIYYSQIVNDFQKGDIAEGYSVSREKKESFPLTVTSAQKNPTAFYLCASSKSAETQYFGPGTRLLVL.

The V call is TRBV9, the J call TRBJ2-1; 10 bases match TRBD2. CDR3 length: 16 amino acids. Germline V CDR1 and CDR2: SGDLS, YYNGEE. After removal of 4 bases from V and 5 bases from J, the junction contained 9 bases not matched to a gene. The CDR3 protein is CASSPWTSGWNNEQFF. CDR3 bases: TGTGCCAGCAGCCCCTGGACTAGCGGTTGGAACAATGAGCAGTTCTTC.

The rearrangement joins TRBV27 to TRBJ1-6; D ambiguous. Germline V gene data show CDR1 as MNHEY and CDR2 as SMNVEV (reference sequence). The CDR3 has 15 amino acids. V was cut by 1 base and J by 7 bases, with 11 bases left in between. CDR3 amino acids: CASSLYLAPNSPLHF. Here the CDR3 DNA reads TGTGCCAGCAGTTTATACCTGGCCCCAAATTCACCCCTCCACTTT.

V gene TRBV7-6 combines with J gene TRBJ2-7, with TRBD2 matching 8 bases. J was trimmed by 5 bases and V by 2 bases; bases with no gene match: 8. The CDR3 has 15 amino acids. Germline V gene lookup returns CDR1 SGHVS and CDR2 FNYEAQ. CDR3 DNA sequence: TGTGCCAGCAGCTTACGTCAAGCGGGAGCCAACGAGCAGTACTTC. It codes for CASSLRQAGANEQYF.

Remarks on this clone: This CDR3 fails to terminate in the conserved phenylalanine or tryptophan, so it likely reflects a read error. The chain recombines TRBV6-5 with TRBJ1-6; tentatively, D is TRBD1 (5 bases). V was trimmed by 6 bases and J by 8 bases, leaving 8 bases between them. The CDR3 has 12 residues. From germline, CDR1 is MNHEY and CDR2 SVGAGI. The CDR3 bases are TGTGCCAGCAGGCGGGGCGATTCACCCCTCCACTTG. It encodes CASRRGDSPLHL.

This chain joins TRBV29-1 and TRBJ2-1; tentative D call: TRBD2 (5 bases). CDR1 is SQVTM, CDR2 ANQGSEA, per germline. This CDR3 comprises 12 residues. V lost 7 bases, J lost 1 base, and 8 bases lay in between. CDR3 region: CSDVASYNEQFF. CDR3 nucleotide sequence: TGCAGCGACGTAGCGTCCTACAATGAGCAGTTCTTC.

In nucleotides, the CDR3 is TGTGCCAGCAGCTCAGACAGGGGGACGGAGACCCAGTACTTC. This translates into CASSSDRGTETQYF. This chain links TRBV7-2 with TRBJ2-5; TRBD1 agrees at 9 bases. In germline, CDR1 is SGHTA, CDR2 FQGNSA. V lost 4 bases, J lost 5 bases, and 5 bases stayed unmatched. This CDR3 is built from 14 residues.

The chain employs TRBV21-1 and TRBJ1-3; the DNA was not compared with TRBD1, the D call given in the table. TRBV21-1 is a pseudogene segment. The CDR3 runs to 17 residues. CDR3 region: CASSTQQGNYSGNTIYF. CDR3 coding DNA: TGTGCCAGCAGCACTCAACAGGGGAATTACTCTGGAAACACCATATATTTT.

Here the CDR3 reads CASSYRTAQRKETQYF. Here the CDR3 DNA reads TGTGCCAGCAGCTATAGGACAGCCCAAAGGAAAGAGACCCAGTACTTC. This sequence joins TRBV7-9 and TRBJ2-5; a possible D gene is TRBD1 (6 bases). CDR3 length: 16 residues. Germline V gene lookup returns CDR1 SEHNR and CDR2 FQNEAQ (reference sequence). With 4 bases removed from V and 3 bases from J, the gap between germline ends came to 18 bases.

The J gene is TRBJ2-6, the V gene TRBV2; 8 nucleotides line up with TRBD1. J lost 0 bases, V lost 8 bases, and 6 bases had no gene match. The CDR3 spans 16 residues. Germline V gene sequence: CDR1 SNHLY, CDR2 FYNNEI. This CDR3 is CASSGTGNSGANVLTF. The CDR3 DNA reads TGTGCCAGCTCGGGGACAGGCAACTCTGGGGCCAACGTCCTGACTTTC.

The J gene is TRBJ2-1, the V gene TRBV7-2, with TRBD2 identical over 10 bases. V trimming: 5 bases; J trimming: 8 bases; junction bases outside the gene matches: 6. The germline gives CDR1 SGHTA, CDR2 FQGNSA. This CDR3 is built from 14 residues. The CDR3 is CASSEIAGGDEQFF. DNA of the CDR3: TGTGCCAGCAGCGAGATAGCGGGAGGCGATGAGCAGTTCTTC.

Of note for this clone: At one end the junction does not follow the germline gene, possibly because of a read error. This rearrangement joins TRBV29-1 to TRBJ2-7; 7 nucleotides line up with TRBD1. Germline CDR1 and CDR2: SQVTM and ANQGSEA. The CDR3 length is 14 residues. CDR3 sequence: CSVTGRTGALEQHF. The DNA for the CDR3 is TGCAGCGTAACCGGACGGACAGGAGCCTTGGAGCAGCACTTC.

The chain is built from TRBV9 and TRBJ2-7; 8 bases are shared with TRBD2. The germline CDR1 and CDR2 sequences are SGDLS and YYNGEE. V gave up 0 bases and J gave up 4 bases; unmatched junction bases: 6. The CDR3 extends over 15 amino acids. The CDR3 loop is CASSVAPGGEYEQYF. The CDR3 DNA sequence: TGTGCCAGCAGCGTAGCTCCCGGGGGGGAATACGAGCAGTACTTC.